Listed below are T cell receptor beta chains from one sample, sequenced in a study of CD4 T cells in relation to SARS-CoV-2 and coronaviruses. Their antigens remain unidentified. Assay used: immunoSEQ multiplex PCR; TCRdb lists only in-frame clones, some missing. Altogether about 16,000 clones are present, roughly 85% being singletons, with the ten largest covering about 40%. Material: CD4+ T cells from PBMCs, cultured in vitro. These receptors came from a human donor in good health. The CDR3 runs from the conserved cysteine through the conserved F or W. Fields, in order: D gene, clone size, J gene, V gene, CDR3 DNA, CDR3 protein. A D gene is named only where the DNA matches it firmly. Clone size, where shown, is once, few, many, or a class for clones that have expanded.

D gene: -
clone size: few
J gene: TRBJ2-1
V gene: TRBV19
CDR3 DNA: TGTGCCAGTAGTATAACAGGGGGGGACAATGAGCAGTTCTTC
CDR3 protein: CASSITGGDNEQFF

D gene: -
clone size: -
J gene: TRBJ2-5
V gene: TRBV4-2
CDR3 DNA: TGTGCCAGCAGCCAAGAAACCGGGCTTGAGACCCAGTACTTC
CDR3 protein: CASSQETGLETQYF

D gene: TRBD1
clone size: -
J gene: TRBJ1-4
V gene: TRBV28
CDR3 DNA: TGTGCCAGCAGCGGGACAGGGACGTGGGAAAAACTGTTTTTT
CDR3 protein: CASSGTGTWEKLFF

D gene: -
clone size: -
J gene: TRBJ1-3
V gene: TRBV18
CDR3 DNA: TGTGCCAGCTCAGAGTTCCTGACAGGAACCTCTGGAAACACCATATATTTT
CDR3 protein: CASSEFLTGTSGNTIYF

D gene: -
clone size: -
J gene: TRBJ1-2
V gene: TRBV4-1
CDR3 DNA: TGCGCCAGCAGCCAAGATATCGTCAAGAACTATGGCTACACCTTC
CDR3 protein: CASSQDIVKNYGYTF

D gene: TRBD1
clone size: -
J gene: TRBJ1-3
V gene: TRBV5-4
CDR3 DNA: TGTGCCAGCAGCGCCGGGACAGGGGTTATATCTGGAAACACCATATATTTT
CDR3 protein: CASSAGTGVISGNTIYF

D gene: -
clone size: -
J gene: TRBJ2-3
V gene: TRBV27
CDR3 DNA: TGTGCCAGCAGTAGGCTAGACCGCACAGATACGCAGTATTTT
CDR3 protein: CASSRLDRTDTQYF

D gene: -
clone size: once
J gene: TRBJ2-7
V gene: TRBV10-3
CDR3 DNA: TGTGCCATCGGCTACTACGAGCAGTACTTC
CDR3 protein: CAIGYYEQYF

D gene: -
clone size: -
J gene: TRBJ2-3
V gene: TRBV9
CDR3 DNA: TGTGCCAGCAGCGTAAGTAGCACAGATACGCAGTATTTT
CDR3 protein: CASSVSSTDTQYF

D gene: -
clone size: few
J gene: TRBJ2-2
V gene: TRBV19
CDR3 DNA: TGTGCCAGTACCATAGGGGCCCGGGCTTACACCGGGGAGCTGTTTTTT
CDR3 protein: CASTIGARAYTGELFF

D gene: TRBD1
clone size: once
J gene: TRBJ2-5
V gene: TRBV20-1
CDR3 DNA: TGCAGTGCTAGTAGACAGGGGGCGAAGGAGACCCAGTACTTC
CDR3 protein: CSASRQGAKETQYF

D gene: TRBD1
clone size: -
J gene: TRBJ1-1
V gene: TRBV5-1
CDR3 DNA: TGCGCCAGCAGCTTGGTATACAGGGGAGGAACTGAAGCTTTCTTT
CDR3 protein: CASSLVYRGGTEAFF

D gene: -
clone size: -
J gene: TRBJ2-7
V gene: TRBV28
CDR3 DNA: TGTGCCAGCAGTTTCAGACAGATAACCTACGAGCAGTACTTC
CDR3 protein: CASSFRQITYEQYF

D gene: TRBD1
clone size: -
J gene: TRBJ2-1
V gene: TRBV11-2
CDR3 DNA: TGTGCCAGCAGCTGGGGACAGGGCGTACTAGGAGAGGACAATGAGCAGTTCTTC
CDR3 protein: CASSWGQGVLGEDNEQFF

D gene: -
clone size: few
J gene: TRBJ2-1
V gene: TRBV5-5
CDR3 DNA: TGTGCCAGCAGCTGGTGGGGGAGAGTAAATGAGCAGTTCTTC
CDR3 protein: CASSWWGRVNEQFF

D gene: -
clone size: -
J gene: TRBJ1-4
V gene: TRBV19
CDR3 DNA: TGTGCCAGTAGTATGCGGGGGGAAGAAAAACTGTTTTTT
CDR3 protein: CASSMRGEEKLFF

D gene: -
clone size: -
J gene: TRBJ1-1
V gene: TRBV2
CDR3 DNA: TGTGCCAGCTTGGTCGGACAGCTGAACACTGAAGCTTTCTTT
CDR3 protein: CASLVGQLNTEAFF

D gene: -
clone size: -
J gene: TRBJ1-4
V gene: TRBV18
CDR3 DNA: TGTGCCAGCTCACCACCGCTGAGCAGGCCGAATGAAAAACTGTTTTTT
CDR3 protein: CASSPPLSRPNEKLFF

D gene: -
clone size: few
J gene: TRBJ1-1
V gene: TRBV30
CDR3 DNA: TGTGCCTGGAGCGGGGGTTTGTGGGACACTGAAGCTTTCTTT
CDR3 protein: CAWSGGLWDTEAFF

D gene: TRBD1
clone size: -
J gene: TRBJ1-1
V gene: TRBV2
CDR3 DNA: TGTGCCAGCAGACCGGGACAGATGAACACTGAAGCTTTCTTT
CDR3 protein: CASRPGQMNTEAFF

D gene: -
clone size: -
J gene: TRBJ1-1
V gene: TRBV3-1/TRBV3-2
CDR3 DNA: TGTGCCAGCAGCCCAAATTCGGGGTCCCCTGAAGCTTTCTTT
CDR3 protein: CASSPNSGSPEAFF

D gene: -
clone size: -
J gene: TRBJ1-1
V gene: TRBV5-1
CDR3 DNA: TGCGCCAGCAGCTTGATGACGAACACTGAAGCTTTCTTT
CDR3 protein: CASSLMTNTEAFF

D gene: TRBD1
clone size: -
J gene: TRBJ2-3
V gene: TRBV11-3
CDR3 DNA: TGTGCCAGCAGCTTGACAGGGGGCAGTAGCACAGATACGCAGTATTTT
CDR3 protein: CASSLTGGSSTDTQYF

D gene: -
clone size: -
J gene: TRBJ2-5
V gene: TRBV7-9
CDR3 DNA: TGTGCCAGCAGCTTAAAGGCAGGGGCGCAAGAGACCCAGTACTTC
CDR3 protein: CASSLKAGAQETQYF

D gene: -
clone size: few
J gene: TRBJ1-1
V gene: TRBV12-3/TRBV12-4
CDR3 DNA: TGTGCCAGCAAAAGTCTCACCACTGAAGCTTTCTTT
CDR3 protein: CASKSLTTEAFF

D gene: -
clone size: -
J gene: TRBJ1-3
V gene: TRBV13
CDR3 DNA: TGTGCCAGCAGCTTAGCATCAGGCACCTCTGGAAACACCATATATTTT
CDR3 protein: CASSLASGTSGNTIYF

D gene: TRBD1
clone size: few
J gene: TRBJ1-6
V gene: TRBV27
CDR3 DNA: TGTGCCAGCAGTTGGGACAGGGGAGGAAATTCACCCCTCCACTTT
CDR3 protein: CASSWDRGGNSPLHF

D gene: -
clone size: -
J gene: TRBJ2-5
V gene: TRBV7-9
CDR3 DNA: TGTGCCAGCAGCTTAGCGGTCCTAGCGAGACAAGAGACCCAGTACTTC
CDR3 protein: CASSLAVLARQETQYF

D gene: -
clone size: -
J gene: TRBJ2-3
V gene: TRBV9
CDR3 DNA: TGTGCCAGCAGCGTAGTGGAGGGCCGTGATACGCAGTATTTT
CDR3 protein: CASSVVEGRDTQYF

D gene: -
clone size: -
J gene: TRBJ2-2
V gene: TRBV29-1
CDR3 DNA: TGCAGCGTTCCCGGACTTTACACCGGGGAGCTGTTTTTT
CDR3 protein: CSVPGLYTGELFF

D gene: -
clone size: -
J gene: TRBJ2-5
V gene: TRBV7-2
CDR3 DNA: TGTGCCAGCAGCCCCAGGGTTCAGGACCAGTACTTC
CDR3 protein: CASSPRVQDQYF

D gene: -
clone size: -
J gene: TRBJ2-5
V gene: TRBV30
CDR3 DNA: TGTGCCTGTCAGGGGTGGGGCCAAGAGACCCAGTACTTC
CDR3 protein: CACQGWGQETQYF

D gene: TRBD2
clone size: -
J gene: TRBJ2-1
V gene: TRBV10-1
CDR3 DNA: TGCGCCAGCAGTATGCGGGAGGAGAATGAGCAGTTCTTC
CDR3 protein: CASSMREENEQFF

D gene: -
clone size: -
J gene: TRBJ1-2
V gene: TRBV11-1
CDR3 DNA: TGTGCCAGCAGCCCCGGAATGCCCCATCATGGCTACACCTTC
CDR3 protein: CASSPGMPHHGYTF

D gene: -
clone size: -
J gene: TRBJ1-1
V gene: TRBV20-1
CDR3 DNA: TGCAGTGCTAGAGGGTCGGGGGTTCAAAGGTTT
CDR3 protein: CSARGSGVQRF

D gene: -
clone size: -
J gene: TRBJ2-7
V gene: TRBV5-1
CDR3 DNA: TGCGCCAGCAGCTTCAAGGGATCCCCCTACGAGCAGTACTTC
CDR3 protein: CASSFKGSPYEQYF

D gene: -
clone size: -
J gene: TRBJ1-3
V gene: TRBV19
CDR3 DNA: TGTGCCAGTAGTATTGGTCACTCTGGAAACACCATATATTTT
CDR3 protein: CASSIGHSGNTIYF

D gene: -
clone size: -
J gene: TRBJ2-7
V gene: TRBV3-1/TRBV3-2
CDR3 DNA: TGTGCCAGCAGCCAAGGGGTTAGCGGATCCTACGAGCAGTACTTC
CDR3 protein: CASSQGVSGSYEQYF

D gene: TRBD2
clone size: -
J gene: TRBJ2-1
V gene: TRBV5-6
CDR3 DNA: TGTGCCAGCACCGAGCTAGCGGGGGGCTACAATGAGCAGTTCTTC
CDR3 protein: CASTELAGGYNEQFF

D gene: -
clone size: -
J gene: TRBJ1-3
V gene: TRBV28
CDR3 DNA: TGTGCCAGCACCGGACCGAGCTCTGGAAACACCATATATTTT
CDR3 protein: CASTGPSSGNTIYF

D gene: -
clone size: -
J gene: TRBJ1-1
V gene: TRBV28
CDR3 DNA: TGTGCCAGCAGTTTTGCTTTTCTTTGGGAGCAAGCTTTCTTT
CDR3 protein: CASSFAFLWEQAFF

D gene: -
clone size: -
J gene: TRBJ1-1
V gene: TRBV11-2
CDR3 DNA: TGTGCCAGCAGCTCAATCGACCGGCTCGGCACTGAAGCTTTCTTT
CDR3 protein: CASSSIDRLGTEAFF

D gene: -
clone size: -
J gene: TRBJ2-6
V gene: TRBV6-5
CDR3 DNA: TGTGCCAGCGGGTCGGTTACGTCTGGGGCCAACGTCCTGACTTTC
CDR3 protein: CASGSVTSGANVLTF

D gene: -
clone size: -
J gene: TRBJ1-5
V gene: TRBV2
CDR3 DNA: TGTGCCAGCAGTGTACAGGGTATTTCGAATCAGCCCCAGCATTTT
CDR3 protein: CASSVQGISNQPQHF

D gene: -
clone size: once
J gene: TRBJ2-7
V gene: TRBV2
CDR3 DNA: TGTGCCAGCCAACAGGGTAGGCCCTACGAGCAGTACTTC
CDR3 protein: CASQQGRPYEQYF

D gene: -
clone size: -
J gene: TRBJ2-3
V gene: TRBV19
CDR3 DNA: TGTGCCAGTAGTAAGCCCGAACACACAGATACGCAGTATTTT
CDR3 protein: CASSKPEHTDTQYF

D gene: -
clone size: -
J gene: TRBJ1-1
V gene: TRBV3-1/TRBV3-2
CDR3 DNA: TGTGCCAGCAGCCAACGGCCGGGGAGGGCTTTCTTT
CDR3 protein: CASSQRPGRAFF

D gene: TRBD1
clone size: -
J gene: TRBJ1-4
V gene: TRBV5-1
CDR3 DNA: TGCGCCAGCCGAGACAGGGTGGATGAAAAACTGTTTTTT
CDR3 protein: CASRDRVDEKLFF